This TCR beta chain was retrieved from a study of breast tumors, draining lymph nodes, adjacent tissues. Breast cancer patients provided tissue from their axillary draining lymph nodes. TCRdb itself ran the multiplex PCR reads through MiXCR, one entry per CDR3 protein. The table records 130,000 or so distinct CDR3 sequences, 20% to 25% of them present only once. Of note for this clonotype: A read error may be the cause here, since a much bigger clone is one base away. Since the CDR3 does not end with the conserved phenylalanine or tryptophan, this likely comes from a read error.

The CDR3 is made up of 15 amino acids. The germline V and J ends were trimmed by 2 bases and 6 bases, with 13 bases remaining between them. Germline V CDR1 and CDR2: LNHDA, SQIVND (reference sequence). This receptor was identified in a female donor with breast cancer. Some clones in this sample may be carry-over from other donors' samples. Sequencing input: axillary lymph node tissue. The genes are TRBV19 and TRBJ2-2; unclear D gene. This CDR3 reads CASSITARTAGELFL. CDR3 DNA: TGTGCCAGTAGTATAACAGCGCGAACTGCCGGGGAGCTGTTTCTT.